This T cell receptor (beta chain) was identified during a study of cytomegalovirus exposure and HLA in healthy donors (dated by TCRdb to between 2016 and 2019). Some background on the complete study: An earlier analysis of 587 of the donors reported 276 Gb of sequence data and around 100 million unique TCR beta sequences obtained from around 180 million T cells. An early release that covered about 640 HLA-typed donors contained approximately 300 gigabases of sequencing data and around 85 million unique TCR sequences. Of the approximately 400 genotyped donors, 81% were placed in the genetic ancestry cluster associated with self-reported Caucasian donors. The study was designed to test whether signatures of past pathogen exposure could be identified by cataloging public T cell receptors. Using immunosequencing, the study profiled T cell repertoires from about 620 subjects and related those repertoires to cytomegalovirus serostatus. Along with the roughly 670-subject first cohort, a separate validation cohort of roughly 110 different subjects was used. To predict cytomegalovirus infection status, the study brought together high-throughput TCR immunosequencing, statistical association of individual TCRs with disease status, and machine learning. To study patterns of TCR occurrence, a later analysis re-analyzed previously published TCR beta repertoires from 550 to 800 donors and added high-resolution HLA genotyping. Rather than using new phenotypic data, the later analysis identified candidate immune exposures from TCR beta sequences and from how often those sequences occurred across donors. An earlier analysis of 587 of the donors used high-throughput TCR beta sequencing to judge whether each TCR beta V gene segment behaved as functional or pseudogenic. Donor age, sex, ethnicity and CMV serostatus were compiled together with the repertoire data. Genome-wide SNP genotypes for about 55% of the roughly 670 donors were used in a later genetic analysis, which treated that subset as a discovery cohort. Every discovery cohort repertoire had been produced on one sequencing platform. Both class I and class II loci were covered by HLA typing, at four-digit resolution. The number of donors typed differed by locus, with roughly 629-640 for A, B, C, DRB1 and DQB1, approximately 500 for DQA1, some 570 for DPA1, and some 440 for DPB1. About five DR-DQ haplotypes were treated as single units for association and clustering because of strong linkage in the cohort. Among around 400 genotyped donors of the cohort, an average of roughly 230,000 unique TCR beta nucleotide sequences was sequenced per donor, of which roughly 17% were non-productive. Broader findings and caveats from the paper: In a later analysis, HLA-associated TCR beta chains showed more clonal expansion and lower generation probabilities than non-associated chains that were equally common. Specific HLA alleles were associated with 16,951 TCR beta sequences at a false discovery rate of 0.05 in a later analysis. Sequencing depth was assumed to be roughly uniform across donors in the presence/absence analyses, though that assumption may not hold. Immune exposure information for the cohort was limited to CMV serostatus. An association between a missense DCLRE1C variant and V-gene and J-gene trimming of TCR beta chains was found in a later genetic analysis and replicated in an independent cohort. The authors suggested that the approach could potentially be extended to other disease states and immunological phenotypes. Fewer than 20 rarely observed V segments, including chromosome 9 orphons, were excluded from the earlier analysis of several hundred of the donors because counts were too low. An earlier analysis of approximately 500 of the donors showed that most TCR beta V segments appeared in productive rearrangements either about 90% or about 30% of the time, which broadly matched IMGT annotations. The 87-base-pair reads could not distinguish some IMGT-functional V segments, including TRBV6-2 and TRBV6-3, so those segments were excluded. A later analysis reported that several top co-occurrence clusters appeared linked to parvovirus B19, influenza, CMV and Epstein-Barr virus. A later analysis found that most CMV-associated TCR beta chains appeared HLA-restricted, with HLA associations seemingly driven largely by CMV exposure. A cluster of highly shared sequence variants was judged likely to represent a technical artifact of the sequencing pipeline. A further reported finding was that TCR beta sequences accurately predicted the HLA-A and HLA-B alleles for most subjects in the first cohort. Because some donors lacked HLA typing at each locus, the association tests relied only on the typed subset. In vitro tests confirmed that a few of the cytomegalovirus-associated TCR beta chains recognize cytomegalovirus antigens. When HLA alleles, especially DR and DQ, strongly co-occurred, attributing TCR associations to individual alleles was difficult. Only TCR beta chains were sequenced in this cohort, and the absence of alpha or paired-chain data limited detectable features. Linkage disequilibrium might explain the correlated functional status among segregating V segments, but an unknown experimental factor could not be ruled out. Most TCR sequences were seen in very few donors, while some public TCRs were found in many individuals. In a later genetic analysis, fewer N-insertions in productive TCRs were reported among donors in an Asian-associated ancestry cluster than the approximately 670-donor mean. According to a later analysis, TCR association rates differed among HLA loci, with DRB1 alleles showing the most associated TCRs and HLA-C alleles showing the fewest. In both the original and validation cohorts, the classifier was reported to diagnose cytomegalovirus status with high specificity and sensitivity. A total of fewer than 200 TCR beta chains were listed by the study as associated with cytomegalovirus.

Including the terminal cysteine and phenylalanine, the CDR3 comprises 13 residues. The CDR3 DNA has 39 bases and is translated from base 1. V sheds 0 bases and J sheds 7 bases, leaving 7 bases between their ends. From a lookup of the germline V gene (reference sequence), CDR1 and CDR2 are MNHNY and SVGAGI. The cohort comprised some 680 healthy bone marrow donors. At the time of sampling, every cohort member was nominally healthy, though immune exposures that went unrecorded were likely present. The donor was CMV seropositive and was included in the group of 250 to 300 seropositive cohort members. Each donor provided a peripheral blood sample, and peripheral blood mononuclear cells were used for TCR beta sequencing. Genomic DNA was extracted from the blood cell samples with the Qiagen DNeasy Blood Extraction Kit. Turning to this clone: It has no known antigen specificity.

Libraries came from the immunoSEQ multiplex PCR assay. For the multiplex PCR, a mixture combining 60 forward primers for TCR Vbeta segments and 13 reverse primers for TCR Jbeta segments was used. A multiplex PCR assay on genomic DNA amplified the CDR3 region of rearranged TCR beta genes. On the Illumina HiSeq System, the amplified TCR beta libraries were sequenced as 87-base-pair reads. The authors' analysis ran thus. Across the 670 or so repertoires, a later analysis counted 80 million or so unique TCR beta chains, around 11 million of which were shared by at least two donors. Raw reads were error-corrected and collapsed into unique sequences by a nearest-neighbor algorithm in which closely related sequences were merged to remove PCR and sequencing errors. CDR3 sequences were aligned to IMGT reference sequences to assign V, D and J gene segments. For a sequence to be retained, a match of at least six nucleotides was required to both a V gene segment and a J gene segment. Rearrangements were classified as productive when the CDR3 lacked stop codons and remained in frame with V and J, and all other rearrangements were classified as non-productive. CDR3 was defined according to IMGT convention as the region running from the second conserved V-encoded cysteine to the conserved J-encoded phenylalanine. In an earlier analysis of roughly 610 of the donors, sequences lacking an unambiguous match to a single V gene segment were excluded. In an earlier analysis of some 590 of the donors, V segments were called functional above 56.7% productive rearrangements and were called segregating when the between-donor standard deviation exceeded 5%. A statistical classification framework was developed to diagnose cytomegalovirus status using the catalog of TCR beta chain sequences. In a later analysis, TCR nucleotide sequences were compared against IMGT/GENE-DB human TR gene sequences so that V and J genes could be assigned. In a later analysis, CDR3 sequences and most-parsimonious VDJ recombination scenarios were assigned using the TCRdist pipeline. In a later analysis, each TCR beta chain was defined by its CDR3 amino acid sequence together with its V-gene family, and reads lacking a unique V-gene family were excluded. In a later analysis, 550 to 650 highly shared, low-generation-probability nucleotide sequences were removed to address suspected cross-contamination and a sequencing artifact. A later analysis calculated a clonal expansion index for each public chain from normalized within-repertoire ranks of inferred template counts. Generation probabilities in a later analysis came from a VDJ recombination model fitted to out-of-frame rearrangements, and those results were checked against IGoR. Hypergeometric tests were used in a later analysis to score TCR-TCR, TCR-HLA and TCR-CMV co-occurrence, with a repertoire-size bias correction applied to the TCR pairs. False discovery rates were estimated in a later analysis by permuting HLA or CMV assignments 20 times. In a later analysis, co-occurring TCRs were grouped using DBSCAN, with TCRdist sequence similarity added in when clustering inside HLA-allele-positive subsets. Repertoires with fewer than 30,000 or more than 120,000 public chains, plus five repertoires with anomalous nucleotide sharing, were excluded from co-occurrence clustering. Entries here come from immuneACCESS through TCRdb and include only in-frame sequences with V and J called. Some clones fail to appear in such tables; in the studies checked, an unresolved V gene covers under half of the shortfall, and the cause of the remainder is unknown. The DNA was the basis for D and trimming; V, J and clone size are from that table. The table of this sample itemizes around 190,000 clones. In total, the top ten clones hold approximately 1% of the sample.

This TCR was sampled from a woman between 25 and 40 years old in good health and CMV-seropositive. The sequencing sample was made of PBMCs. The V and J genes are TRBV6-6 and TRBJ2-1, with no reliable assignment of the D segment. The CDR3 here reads CASSYSMENEQFF. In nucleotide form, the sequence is TGTGCCAGCAGTTACTCGATGGAGAATGAGCAGTTCTTC.